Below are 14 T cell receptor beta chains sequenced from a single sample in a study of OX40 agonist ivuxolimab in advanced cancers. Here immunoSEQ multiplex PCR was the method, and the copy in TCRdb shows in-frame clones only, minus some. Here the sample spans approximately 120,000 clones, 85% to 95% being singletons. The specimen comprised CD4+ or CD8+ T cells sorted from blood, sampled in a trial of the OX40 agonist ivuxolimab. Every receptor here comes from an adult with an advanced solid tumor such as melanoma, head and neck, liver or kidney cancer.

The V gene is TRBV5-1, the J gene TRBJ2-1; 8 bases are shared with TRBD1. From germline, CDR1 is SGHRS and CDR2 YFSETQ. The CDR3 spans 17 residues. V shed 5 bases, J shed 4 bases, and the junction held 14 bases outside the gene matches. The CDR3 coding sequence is TGCGCCAGCAGTTCCGGATCGACAGGGGTTGGGTACAATGAGCAGTTCTTC. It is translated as CASSSGSTGVGYNEQFF.

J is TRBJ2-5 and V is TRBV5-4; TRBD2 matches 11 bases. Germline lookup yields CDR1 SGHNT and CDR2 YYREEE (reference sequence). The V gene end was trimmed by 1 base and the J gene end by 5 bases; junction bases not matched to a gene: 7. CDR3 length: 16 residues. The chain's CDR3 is CASSLWLAGGSETQYF. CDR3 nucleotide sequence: TGTGCCAGCAGCTTGTGGCTAGCGGGAGGTAGTGAGACCCAGTACTTC.

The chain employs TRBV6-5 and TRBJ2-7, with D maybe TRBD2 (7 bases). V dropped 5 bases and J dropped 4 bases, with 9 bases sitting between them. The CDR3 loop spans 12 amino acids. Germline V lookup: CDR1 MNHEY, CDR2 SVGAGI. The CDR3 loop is CASSRGAYEQYF. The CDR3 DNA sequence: TGTGCCAGCAGTCGGGGGGCATACGAGCAGTACTTC.

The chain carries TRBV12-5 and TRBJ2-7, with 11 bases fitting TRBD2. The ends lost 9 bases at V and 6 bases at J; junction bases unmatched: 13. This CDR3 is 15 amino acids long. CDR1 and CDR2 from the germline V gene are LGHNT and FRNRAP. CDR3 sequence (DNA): TGTGCTAGCCGAATAGGGACTAGCGGAGAAAGCGAGCAGTACTTC. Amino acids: CASRIGTSGESEQYF.

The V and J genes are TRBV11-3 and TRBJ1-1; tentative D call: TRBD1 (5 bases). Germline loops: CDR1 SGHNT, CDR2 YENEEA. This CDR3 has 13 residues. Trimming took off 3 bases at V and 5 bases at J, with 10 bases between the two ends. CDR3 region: CASSFQGGTEAFF. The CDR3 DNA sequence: TGTGCCAGCAGCTTCCAGGGTGGGACTGAAGCTTTCTTT. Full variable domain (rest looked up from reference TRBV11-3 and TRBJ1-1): EAGVVQSPRYKIIEKKQPVAFWCNPISGHNTLYWYLQNLGQGPELLIRYENEEAVDDSQLPKDRFSAERLKGVDSTLKIQPAELGDSAVYLCASSFQGGTEAFFGQGTRLTVV.

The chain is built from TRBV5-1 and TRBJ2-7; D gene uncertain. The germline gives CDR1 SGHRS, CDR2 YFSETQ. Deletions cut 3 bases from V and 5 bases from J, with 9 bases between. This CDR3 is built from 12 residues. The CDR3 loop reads CASSSTLHEQYF. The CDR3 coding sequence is TGCGCCAGCAGCTCTACACTCCACGAGCAGTACTTC.

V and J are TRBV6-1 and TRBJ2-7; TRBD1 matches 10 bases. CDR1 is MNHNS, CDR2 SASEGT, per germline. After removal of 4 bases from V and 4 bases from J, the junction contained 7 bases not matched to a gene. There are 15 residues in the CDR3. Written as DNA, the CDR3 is TGTGCCAGCAGTGGATCCGGGACAGGGGAATACGAGCAGTACTTC. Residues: CASSGSGTGEYEQYF.

This chain's CDR3 is CASRTQGAGNYGYTF. In nucleotides, the CDR3 is TGCGCCAGCAGAACACAGGGGGCCGGCAACTATGGCTACACCTTC. The J gene is TRBJ1-2, the V gene TRBV5-1, with TRBD1 identical over 9 bases. V dropped 5 bases and J dropped 2; count of bases not matched to a gene: 7. Germline V gives CDR1 SGHRS, CDR2 YFSETQ. The CDR3 has 15 amino acids.

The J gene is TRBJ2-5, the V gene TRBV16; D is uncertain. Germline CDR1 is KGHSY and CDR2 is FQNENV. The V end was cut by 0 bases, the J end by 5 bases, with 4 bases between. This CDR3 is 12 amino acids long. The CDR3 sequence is CASSQSRETQYF. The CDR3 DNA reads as TGTGCCAGCAGCCAATCGCGGGAGACCCAGTACTTC.

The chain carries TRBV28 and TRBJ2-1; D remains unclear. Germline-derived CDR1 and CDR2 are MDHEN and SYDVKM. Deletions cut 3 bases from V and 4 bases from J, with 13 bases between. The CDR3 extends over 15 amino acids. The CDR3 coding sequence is TGTGCCAGCAGTTTGAGAAGCGACCCATACAATGAGCAGTTCTTC. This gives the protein CASSLRSDPYNEQFF.

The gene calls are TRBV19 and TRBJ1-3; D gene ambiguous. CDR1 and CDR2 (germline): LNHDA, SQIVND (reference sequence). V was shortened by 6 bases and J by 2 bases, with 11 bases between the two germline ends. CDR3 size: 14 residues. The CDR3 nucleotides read TGTGCCAGTAGCCCCTCGGGTACTGGAAACACCATATATTTT. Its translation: CASSPSGTGNTIYF.

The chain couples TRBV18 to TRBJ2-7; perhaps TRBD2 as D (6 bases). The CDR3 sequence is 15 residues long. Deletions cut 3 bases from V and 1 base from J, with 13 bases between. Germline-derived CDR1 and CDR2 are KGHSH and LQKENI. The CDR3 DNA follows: TGTGCCAGCTCACCCACCTCCGGGAGTTCCTACGAGCAGTACTTC. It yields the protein CASSPTSGSSYEQYF.

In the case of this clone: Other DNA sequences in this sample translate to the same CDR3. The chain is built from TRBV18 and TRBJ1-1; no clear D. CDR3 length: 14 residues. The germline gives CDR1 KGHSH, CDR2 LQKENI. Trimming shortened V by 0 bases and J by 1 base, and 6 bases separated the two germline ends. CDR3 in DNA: TGTGCCAGCTCACCACCGACGGGGAACACTGAAGCTTTCTTT. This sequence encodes CASSPPTGNTEAFF. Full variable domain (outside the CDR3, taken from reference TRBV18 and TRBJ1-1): NAGVMQNPRHLVRRRGQEARLRCSPMKGHSHVYWYRQLPEEGLKFMVYLQKENIIDESGMPKERFSAEFPKEGPSILRIQQVVRGDSAAYFCASSPPTGNTEAFFGQGTRLTVV.

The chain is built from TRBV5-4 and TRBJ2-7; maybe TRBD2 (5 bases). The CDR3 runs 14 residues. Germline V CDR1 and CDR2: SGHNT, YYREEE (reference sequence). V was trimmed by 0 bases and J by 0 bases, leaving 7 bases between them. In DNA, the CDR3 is TGTGCCAGCAGCTTGGCTAGCAGCTCCTACGAGCAGTACTTC. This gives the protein CASSLASSSYEQYF. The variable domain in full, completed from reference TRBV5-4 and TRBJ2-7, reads ETGVTQSPTHLIKTRGQQVTLRCSSQSGHNTVSWYQQALGQGPQFIFQYYREEENGRGNFPPRFSGLQFPNYSSELNVNALELDDSALYLCASSLASSSYEQYFGPGTRLTVT.